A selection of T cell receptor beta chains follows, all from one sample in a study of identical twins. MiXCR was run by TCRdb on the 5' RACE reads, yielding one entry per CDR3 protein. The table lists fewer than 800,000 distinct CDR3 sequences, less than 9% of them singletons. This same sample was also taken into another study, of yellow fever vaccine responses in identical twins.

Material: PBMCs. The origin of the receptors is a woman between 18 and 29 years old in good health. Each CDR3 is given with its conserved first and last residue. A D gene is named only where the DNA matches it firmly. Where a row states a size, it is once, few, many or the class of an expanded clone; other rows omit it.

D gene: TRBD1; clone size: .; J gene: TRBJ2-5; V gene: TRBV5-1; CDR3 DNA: TGCGCCAGCAGCTTGGGCATCGGGACAGGATTCCAAGAGACCCAGTACTTC; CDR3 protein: CASSLGIGTGFQETQYF
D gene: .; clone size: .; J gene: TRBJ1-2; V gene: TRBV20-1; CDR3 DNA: TGCAGTGCTCGATCAGGGGTGGGCTATGGCTACACCTTC; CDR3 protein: CSARSGVGYGYTF
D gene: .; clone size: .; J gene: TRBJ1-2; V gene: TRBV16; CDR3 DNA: TGTGCCAGCAGCCAATACTGGAGGGAGGACTATGGCTACACCTTC; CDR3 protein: CASSQYWREDYGYTF
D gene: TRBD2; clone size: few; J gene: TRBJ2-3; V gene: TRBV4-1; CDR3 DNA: TGCGCCAGCAGCCAGAGGGGGGCTAGCGGGGGGAACACAGATACGCAGTATTTT; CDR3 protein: CASSQRGASGGNTDTQYF
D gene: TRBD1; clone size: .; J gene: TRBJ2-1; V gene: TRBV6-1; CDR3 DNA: TGTGCCAGCAGTGCACAGGGGATCGACGAGCAGTTCTTC; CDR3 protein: CASSAQGIDEQFF
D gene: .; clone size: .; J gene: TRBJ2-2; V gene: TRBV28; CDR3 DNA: TGTGCCAGCAGTCCACCAATCGGATCCGGGGAGCTGTTTTTT; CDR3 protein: CASSPPIGSGELFF
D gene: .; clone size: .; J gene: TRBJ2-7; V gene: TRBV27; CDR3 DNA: TGTGCCAGCAGTCCGTTGGGGACGCATGGTTACGAGCAGTACTTC; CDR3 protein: CASSPLGTHGYEQYF
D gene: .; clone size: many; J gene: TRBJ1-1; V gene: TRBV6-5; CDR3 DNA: TGTGCCAGCAGTATAAAGGGAGCTGAAGCTTTCTTT; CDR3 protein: CASSIKGAEAFF
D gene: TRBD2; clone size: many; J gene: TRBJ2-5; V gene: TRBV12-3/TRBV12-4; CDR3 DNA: TGTGCCAGCAGCCCCTTAGCGGGAGGGAAAGAGACCCAGTACTTC; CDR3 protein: CASSPLAGGKETQYF
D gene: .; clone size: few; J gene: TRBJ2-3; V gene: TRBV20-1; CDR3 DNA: TGCAGTGCCAGTCTAGCGCGGGTGGTCACAGATACGCAGTATTTT; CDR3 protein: CSASLARVVTDTQYF
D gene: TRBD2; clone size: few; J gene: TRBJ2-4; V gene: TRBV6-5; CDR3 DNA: TGTGCCAGCAGTTACTCACCGGGACTAGCGGGAAAAAACATTCAGTACTTC; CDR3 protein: CASSYSPGLAGKNIQYF
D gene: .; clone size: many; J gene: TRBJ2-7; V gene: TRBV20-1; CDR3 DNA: TGCAGTGCTAGACTCCCTACCTATTACGAGCAGTACTTC; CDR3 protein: CSARLPTYYEQYF
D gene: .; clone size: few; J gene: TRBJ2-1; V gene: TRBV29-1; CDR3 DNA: TGCAGCGTTGAAGGTGGGGTAAGCTCCTACAATGAGCAGTTCTTC; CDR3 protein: CSVEGGVSSYNEQFF
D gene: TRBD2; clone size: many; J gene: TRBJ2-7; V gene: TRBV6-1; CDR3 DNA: TGTGCCAGCAGATCCGGGACTAGCGGGAGGAGATACGAGCAGTACTTC; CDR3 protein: CASRSGTSGRRYEQYF
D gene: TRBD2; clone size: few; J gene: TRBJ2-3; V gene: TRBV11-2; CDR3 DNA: TGTGCCAGCAGCTTAGAGGCTAGCGGGAGGGCCGGAGATACGCAGTATTTT; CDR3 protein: CASSLEASGRAGDTQYF
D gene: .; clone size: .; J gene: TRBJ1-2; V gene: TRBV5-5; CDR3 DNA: TGTGCCAGCAGCCCCCTCGCGGGGGAGGCCTATGGCTACACCTTC; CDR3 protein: CASSPLAGEAYGYTF
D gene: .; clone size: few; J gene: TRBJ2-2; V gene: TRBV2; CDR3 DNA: TGTGCCAGCAGTGTGGAGTTTGGGGAGCTGTTTTTT; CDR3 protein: CASSVEFGELFF
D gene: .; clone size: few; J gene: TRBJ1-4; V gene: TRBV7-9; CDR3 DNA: TGTGCCAGCAGCTCCTCCTCTGGTGGAACTAATGAAAAACTGTTTTTT; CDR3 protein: CASSSSSGGTNEKLFF
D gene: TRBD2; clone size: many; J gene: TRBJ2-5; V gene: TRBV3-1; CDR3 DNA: TGTGCCAGCAGCCAAGATTATAGCGGGCGGCAAGAGACCCAGTACTTC; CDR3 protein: CASSQDYSGRQETQYF
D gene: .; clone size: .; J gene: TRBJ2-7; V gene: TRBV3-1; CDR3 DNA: TGTGCCAGCAGCCCACCCGGGGCTGCTTCCTACGAGCAGTACTTC; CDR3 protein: CASSPPGAASYEQYF
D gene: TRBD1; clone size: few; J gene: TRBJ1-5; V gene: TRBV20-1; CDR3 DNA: TGCAGTGCTCCGGACAGGGTGGGCCTCAATCAGCCCCAGCATTTT; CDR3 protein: CSAPDRVGLNQPQHF
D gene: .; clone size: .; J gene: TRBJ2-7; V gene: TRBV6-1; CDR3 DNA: TGTGCCAGCAGTGAAGGAGGGAGCGGTTCCTACGAGCAGTACTTC; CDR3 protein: CASSEGGSGSYEQYF
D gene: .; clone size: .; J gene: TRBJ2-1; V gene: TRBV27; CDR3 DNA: TGTGCCAGCAGTTCATACGAGGGCAATGAGCAGTTCTTC; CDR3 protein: CASSSYEGNEQFF
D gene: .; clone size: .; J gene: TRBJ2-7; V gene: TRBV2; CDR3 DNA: TGTGCCATCCAAACCTACGAGCAGTACTTC; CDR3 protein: CAIQTYEQYF
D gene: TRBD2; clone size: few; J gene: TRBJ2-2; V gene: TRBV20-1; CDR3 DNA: TGCAGTGCTAGGTCAAGCGGGGGCCTCACCGGGGAGCTGTTTTTT; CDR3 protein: CSARSSGGLTGELFF
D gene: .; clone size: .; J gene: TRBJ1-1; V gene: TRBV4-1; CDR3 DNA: TGCGCCAGCAGCCATGGGGCGGGGAACACTGAAGCTTTCTTT; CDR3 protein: CASSHGAGNTEAFF
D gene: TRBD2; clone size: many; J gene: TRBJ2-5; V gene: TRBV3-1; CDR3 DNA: TGTGCCAGCAGCTTCGGACTAGCGGGGGGTTCAGAGACCCAGTACTTC; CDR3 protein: CASSFGLAGGSETQYF
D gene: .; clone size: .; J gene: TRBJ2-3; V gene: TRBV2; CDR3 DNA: TGTGCCAGCAGTGAAATGGCTGTTAGCACAGATACGCAGTATTTT; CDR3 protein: CASSEMAVSTDTQYF
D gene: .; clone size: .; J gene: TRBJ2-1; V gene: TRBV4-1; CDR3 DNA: TGCGCCAGCAGCCAAAATATGCCATCTTTGACAGTTTACAATGAGCAGTTCTTC; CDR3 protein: CASSQNMPSLTVYNEQFF
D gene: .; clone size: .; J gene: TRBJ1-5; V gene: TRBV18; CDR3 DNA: TGTGCCAGCTCACCAGGGATTGATCAGCCCCAGCATTTT; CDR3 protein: CASSPGIDQPQHF
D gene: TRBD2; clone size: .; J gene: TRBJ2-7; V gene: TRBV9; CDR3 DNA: TGTGCCAGCAGCGTATCGGGACTAGCGGACAAGCAGTACTTC; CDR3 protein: CASSVSGLADKQYF
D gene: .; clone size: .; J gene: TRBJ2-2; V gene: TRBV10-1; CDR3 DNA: TGCGCCAGCAGTGAGTCCAGGGGTGCGCTGTTTTTT; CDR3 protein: CASSESRGALFF
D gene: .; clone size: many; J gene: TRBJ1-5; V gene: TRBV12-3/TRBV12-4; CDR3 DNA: TGTGCCAGCAGTTTAGTCAGGGAGGGCAATCAGCCCCAGCATTTT; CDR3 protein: CASSLVREGNQPQHF
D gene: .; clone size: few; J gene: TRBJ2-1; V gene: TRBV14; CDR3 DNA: TGTGCCAGCAGCCGACTAGTGACAAATGAGCAGTTCTTC; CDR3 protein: CASSRLVTNEQFF
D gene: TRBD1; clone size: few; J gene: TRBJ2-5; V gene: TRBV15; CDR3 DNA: TGTGCCACCAGCAGCAGACAGGGTTCCCAAGAGACCCAGTACTTC; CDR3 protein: CATSSRQGSQETQYF
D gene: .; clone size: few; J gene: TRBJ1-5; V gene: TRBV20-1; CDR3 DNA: TGCAGTGCAGCCCCGAGAGGGAAAGGTAGCAATCAGCCCCAGCATTTT; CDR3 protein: CSAAPRGKGSNQPQHF
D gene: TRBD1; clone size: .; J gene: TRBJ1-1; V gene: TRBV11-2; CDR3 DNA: TGTGCCAGCAGCTTACCACAATGGGGAAACAGGGGTAGGGTCAGAAACACTGAAGCTTTCTTT; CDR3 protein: CASSLPQWGNRGRVRNTEAFF
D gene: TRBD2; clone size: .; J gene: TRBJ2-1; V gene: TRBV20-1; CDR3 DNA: TGCAGTGCTAGAACTAGCGGGAGGTGGAATGAGCAGTTCTTC; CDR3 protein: CSARTSGRWNEQFF
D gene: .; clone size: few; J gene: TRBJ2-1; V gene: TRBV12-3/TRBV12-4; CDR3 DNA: TGTGCCAGCAGTCGATACCTTAATGAGCAGTTCTTC; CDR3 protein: CASSRYLNEQFF
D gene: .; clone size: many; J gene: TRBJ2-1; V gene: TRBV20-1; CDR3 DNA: TGCAGTGCTAGATCAACCTACAATGAGCAGTTCTTC; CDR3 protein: CSARSTYNEQFF
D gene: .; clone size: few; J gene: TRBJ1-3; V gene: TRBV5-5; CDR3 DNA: TGTGCCAGCAGCCCAAGCGTGCTGGGAAACACCATATATTTT; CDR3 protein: CASSPSVLGNTIYF